In this sample, the clone carrying this T cell receptor beta chain turned up many times. What it binds is not known. The sample comes from a study of neurological immune-mediated disorders. This CDR3 contains 18 residues. V lost 1 base and J 1 base, leaving 18 bases between the germline ends. Germline CDR1 is SGHRS and CDR2 is YFSETQ. Unsorted libraries used 2 million PBMCs kept at -80 degrees C. Study-wide results and caveats: The multiple sclerosis repertoire cluster had no association with any clinical or MRI feature.

By 5'RACE with 10-nucleotide random UMIs, the cDNA was made. TCRdb recomputed calls from the 5' RACE reads with MiXCR, one row per CDR3 protein. In the table there are about 74,000 distinct CDR3 sequences, roughly 5.6% of which are singletons. The chain uses TRBV5-1 and TRBJ1-5, with D perhaps TRBD1 (5 bases). The sequenced material came from PBMCs. The source is a man aged 18 to 30 with multiple sclerosis. The CDR3 reads CASSLLPRDLGSNQPQHF. The CDR3 DNA sequence: TGCGCCAGCAGCTTGTTGCCACGGGACCTAGGGAGCAATCAGCCCCAGCATTTT.